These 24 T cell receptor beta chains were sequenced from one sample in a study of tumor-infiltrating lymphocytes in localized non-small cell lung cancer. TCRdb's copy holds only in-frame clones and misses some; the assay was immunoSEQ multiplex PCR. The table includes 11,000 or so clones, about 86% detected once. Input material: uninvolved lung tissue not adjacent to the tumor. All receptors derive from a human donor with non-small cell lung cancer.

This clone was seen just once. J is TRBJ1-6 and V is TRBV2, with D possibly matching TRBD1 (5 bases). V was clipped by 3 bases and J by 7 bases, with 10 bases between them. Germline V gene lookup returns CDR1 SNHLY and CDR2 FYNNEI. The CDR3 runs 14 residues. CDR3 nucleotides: TGTGCCAGCAGTGAGGCAGGGCAAAATTCACCCCTCCACTTT. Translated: CASSEAGQNSPLHF.

The CDR3 loop reads CASSPGRENIQYF. Written as DNA, the CDR3 is TGTGCCAGCAGCCCCGGGCGGGAGAACATTCAGTACTTC. V gene TRBV5-6 combines with J gene TRBJ2-4, with 7 bases aligning to TRBD2. The CDR3 length is 13 residues. Trimming cost V 4 bases and J 7 bases; bases outside gene matches: 5. CDR1 is SGHDT and CDR2 is YYEEEE in the germline V gene.

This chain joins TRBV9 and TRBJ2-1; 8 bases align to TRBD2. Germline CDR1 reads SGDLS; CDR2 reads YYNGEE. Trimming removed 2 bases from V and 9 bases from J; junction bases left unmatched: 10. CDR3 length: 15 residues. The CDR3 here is CASSVYGGAGFEQFF. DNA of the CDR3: TGTGCCAGCAGCGTCTACGGGGGGGCCGGGTTTGAGCAGTTCTTC.

DNA of the CDR3: TGTGCCAGCAGTGTCTCAGGGGGCGGCACTGAAGCTTTCTTT. The encoded protein is CASSVSGGGTEAFF. The genes are TRBV27 and TRBJ1-1; 8 bases line up with TRBD1. J was trimmed by 4 bases and V by 5 bases; bases with no gene match: 6. Per the germline V gene, CDR1 is MNHEY and CDR2 is SMNVEV (reference sequence). The CDR3 totals 14 residues.

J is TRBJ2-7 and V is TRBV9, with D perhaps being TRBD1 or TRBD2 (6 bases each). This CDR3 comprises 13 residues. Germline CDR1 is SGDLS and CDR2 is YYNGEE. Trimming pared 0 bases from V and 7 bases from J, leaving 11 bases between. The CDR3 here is CASSVVGAGEQYF. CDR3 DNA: TGTGCCAGCAGCGTAGTGGGGGCGGGAGAGCAGTACTTC.

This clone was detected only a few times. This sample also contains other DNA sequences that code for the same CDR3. The CDR3 loop reads CASSLGGNTEAFF. In DNA, the CDR3 is TGTGCCAGCAGCTTAGGCGGGAACACTGAAGCTTTCTTT. This chain links TRBV11-3 with TRBJ1-1; no reliable D call. Germline V gene sequence: CDR1 SGHNT, CDR2 YENEEA. V was trimmed by 1 base and J by 1 base, leaving 4 bases between them. This CDR3 comprises 13 residues.

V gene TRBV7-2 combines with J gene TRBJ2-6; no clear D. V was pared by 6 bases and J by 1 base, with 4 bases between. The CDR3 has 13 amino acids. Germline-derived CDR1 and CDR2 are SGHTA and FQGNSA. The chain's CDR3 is CASRRSGANVLTF. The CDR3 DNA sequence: TGTGCCAGCAGGCGGTCTGGGGCCAACGTCCTGACTTTC.

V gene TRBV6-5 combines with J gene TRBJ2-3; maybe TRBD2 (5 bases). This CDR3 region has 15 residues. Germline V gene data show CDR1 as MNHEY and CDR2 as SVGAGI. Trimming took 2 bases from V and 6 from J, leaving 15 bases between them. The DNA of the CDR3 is TGTGCCAGCAGTTACGACTACGTTCGTGGTGATACGCAGTATTTT. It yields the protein CASSYDYVRGDTQYF.

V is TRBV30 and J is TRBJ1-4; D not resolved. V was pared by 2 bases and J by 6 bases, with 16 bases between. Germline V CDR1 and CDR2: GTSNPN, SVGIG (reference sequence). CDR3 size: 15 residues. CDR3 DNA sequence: TGTGCCTGGAGTCTCCACCGGGGAGGAGATGAAAAACTGTTTTTT. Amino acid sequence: CAWSLHRGGDEKLFF.

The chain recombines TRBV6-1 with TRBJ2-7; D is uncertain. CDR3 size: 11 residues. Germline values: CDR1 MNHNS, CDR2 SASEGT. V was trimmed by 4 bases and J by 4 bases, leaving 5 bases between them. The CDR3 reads CASSARYEQYF. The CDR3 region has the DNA TGTGCCAGCAGTGCCCGGTACGAGCAGTACTTC.

The CDR3 reads CASSSGTGFSEAFF. DNA of the CDR3: TGTGCCAGCAGCTCCGGGACAGGGTTTTCTGAAGCTTTCTTT. The J gene is TRBJ1-1, the V gene TRBV7-9; TRBD1 agrees at 9 bases. The CDR3 is 14 amino acids. The V gene end was trimmed by 4 bases and the J gene end by 6 bases; junction bases not matched to a gene: 6. Germline V lookup: CDR1 SEHNR, CDR2 FQNEAQ (reference sequence).

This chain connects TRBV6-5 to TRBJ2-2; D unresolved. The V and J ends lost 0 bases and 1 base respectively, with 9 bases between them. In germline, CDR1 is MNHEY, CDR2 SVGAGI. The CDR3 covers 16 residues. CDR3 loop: CASSYSIPGNTGELFF. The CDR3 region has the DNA TGTGCCAGCAGTTACTCGATCCCAGGGAACACCGGGGAGCTGTTTTTT.

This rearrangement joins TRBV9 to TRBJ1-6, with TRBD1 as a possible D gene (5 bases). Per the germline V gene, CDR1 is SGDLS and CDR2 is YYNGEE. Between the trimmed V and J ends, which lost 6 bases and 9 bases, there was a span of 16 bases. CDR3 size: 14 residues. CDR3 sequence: CASTAGGAGSPLHF. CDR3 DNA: TGTGCCAGCACCGCCGGGGGTGCCGGTTCACCCCTCCACTTT.

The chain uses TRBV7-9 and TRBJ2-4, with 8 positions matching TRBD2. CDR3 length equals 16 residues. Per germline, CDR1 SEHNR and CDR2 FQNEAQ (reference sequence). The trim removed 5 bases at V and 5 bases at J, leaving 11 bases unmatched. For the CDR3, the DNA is TGTGCCAGCAGCCCTAAAATCCCAGCGGGGGAAAACATTCAGTACTTC. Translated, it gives CASSPKIPAGENIQYF.

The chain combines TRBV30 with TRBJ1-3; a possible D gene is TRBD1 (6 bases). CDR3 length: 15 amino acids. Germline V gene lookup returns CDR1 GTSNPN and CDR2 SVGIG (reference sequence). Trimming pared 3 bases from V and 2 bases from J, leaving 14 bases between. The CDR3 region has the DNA TGTGCCTGGAGATCCCTACAGGGACCTGGAAACACCATATATTTT. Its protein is CAWRSLQGPGNTIYF.

The CDR3 loop reads CASSPLGQGAINYGYTF. CDR3 bases: TGCGCCAGCAGCCCCCTTGGACAGGGGGCCATAAACTATGGCTACACCTTC. The chain links TRBV4-1 to TRBJ1-2; 11 bases agree with TRBD1. The CDR3 extends over 17 amino acids. The germline V gene encodes CDR1 MGHRA and CDR2 YSYEKL. Trimming took 4 bases from V and 2 from J; bases not matched to a gene: 9.

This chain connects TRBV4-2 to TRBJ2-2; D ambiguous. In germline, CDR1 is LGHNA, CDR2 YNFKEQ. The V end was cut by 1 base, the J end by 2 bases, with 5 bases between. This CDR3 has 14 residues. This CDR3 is CASSQVGNTGELFF. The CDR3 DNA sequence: TGTGCCAGCAGCCAAGTCGGCAACACCGGGGAGCTGTTTTTT.

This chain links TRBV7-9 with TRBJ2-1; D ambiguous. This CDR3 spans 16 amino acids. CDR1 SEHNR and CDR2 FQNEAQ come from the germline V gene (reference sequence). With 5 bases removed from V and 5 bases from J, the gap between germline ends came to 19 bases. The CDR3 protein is CASSRAATRVDNEQFF. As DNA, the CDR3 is TGTGCCAGCAGCAGGGCGGCGACAAGGGTCGACAATGAGCAGTTCTTC.

CDR3 residues: CASSYGQGANYGYTF. DNA for the CDR3: TGTGCCAGTAGCTACGGACAGGGGGCTAACTATGGCTACACCTTC. V usage is TRBV19 and J usage is TRBJ1-2; 10 bases are a match to TRBD1. Germline CDR1 is LNHDA and CDR2 is SQIVND (reference sequence). Trimming at V came to 6 bases and at J to 0 bases, leaving 4 bases not matched to a gene. CDR3 length: 15 residues.

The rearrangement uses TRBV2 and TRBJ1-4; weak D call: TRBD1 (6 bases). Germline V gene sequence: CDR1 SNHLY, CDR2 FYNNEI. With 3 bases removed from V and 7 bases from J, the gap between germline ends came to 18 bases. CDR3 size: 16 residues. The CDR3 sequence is CASSETGTTGGEKLFF. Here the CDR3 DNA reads TGTGCCAGCAGTGAGACCGGGACAACTGGAGGTGAAAAACTGTTTTTT.

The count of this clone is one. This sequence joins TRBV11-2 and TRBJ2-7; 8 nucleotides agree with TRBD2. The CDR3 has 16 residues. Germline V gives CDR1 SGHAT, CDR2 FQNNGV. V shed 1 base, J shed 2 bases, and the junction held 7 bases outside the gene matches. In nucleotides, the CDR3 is TGTGCCAGCAGCTTAGGCCGGGGGGGGCTCCCCTACGAGCAGTACTTC. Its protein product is CASSLGRGGLPYEQYF. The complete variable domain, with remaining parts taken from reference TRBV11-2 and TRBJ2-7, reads EAGVAQSPRYKIIEKRQSVAFWCNPISGHATLYWYQQILGQGPKLLIQFQNNGVVDDSQLPKDRFSAERLKGVDSTLKIQPAKLEDSAVYLCASSLGRGGLPYEQYFGPGTRLTVT.

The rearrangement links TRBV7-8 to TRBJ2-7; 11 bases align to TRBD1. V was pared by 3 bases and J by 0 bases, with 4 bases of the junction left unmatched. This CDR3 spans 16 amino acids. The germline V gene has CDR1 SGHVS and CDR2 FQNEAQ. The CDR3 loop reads CASSFSGTGGSYEQYF. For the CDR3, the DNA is TGTGCCAGCAGCTTCTCCGGGACAGGGGGCTCCTACGAGCAGTACTTC.

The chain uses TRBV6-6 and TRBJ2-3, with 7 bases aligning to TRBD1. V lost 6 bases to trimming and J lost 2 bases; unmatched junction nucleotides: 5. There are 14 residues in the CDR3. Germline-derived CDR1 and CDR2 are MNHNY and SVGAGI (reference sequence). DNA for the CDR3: TGTGCCAGCAGCCTCGGGACAGCCACAGATACGCAGTATTTT. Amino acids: CASSLGTATDTQYF.

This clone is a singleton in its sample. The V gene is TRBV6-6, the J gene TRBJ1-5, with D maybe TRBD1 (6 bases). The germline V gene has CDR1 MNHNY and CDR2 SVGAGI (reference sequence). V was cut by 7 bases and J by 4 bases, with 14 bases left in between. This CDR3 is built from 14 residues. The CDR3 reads CASTGQLMNQPQHF. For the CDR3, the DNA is TGTGCCAGCACCGGACAGCTCATGAATCAGCCCCAGCATTTT.